The following is a T cell receptor beta chain sequence with its context. These data are taken from a study of T cell responses to AZD1222 COVID-19 vaccine. The V gene's germline CDR1 is SNHLY and CDR2 FYNNEI. The CDR3 is 13 residues long. J lost 4 bases, V lost 6 bases, and 5 bases had no gene match. Using immunoSEQ multiplex PCR, the repertoire was profiled, and TCRdb retains in-frame clones only, with some absent. The sample lists 150,000 to 190,000 clones, around 87% seen once, with about a tenth in the top ten. This chain uses TRBV2 with TRBJ2-7; 8 positions agree with TRBD1. This clonotype originated in an adult who received the AZD1222 COVID-19 vaccine. The sample in question was peripheral blood, obtained 28 days after the second AZD1222 dose. CDR3 DNA: TGTGCCAGCAGACAGGGGGTGAGTTACGAGCAGTACTTC. This codes for CASRQGVSYEQYF.